The source of this TCR beta chain is a study of blood T cell repertoires in COVID-19 (dated by TCRdb to about 2020). Background for the entire study: The collaborator samples originated in the United States, Italy and Spain and spanned the acute and convalescent phases of COVID-19. The material from the prospective study consisted of cDNA or gDNA derived from T cells, B-cell-depleted T cells, or PBMCs. The dataset comprised deeply sampled blood TCRbeta repertoires from subjects exposed to, actively infected with, or recovered from COVID-19. A freely available public database, intended as a resource for researchers studying the immune response to SARS-CoV-2, is where the repertoires were released. Samples were obtained from the ongoing ImmuneRACE study (first 160 participants) and from about 1,300 subjects provided by 6 global collaborators. A de-identified subject ID, COVID-19 status, age in years and sex were almost always included in the sample metadata. Where available, HLA class I and class II types were taken from metadata supplied by the sample provider and were not determined by assay-based typing.

The immunoSEQ Assay, a bias-controlled multiplex PCR, was used to amplify TCRbeta CDR3 regions from genomic DNA. The source study handled its data this way. Within the assay, amplification of reference gene primers was used to estimate how many nucleated cells each sample contained. To quantify the absolute abundance of each unique TCRbeta CDR3 rearrangement, sequence reads were collapsed and filtered. For each sample, productive Simpson clonality was calculated as the square root of Simpson's diversity index over productive rearrangements. Drawn from immuneACCESS, this table holds only the in-frame rearrangements with V and J called that TCRdb kept. Clones are partly lost; checked studies trace under half to an unresolved V gene and leave the rest unexplained. For V, J and clone size, that table is used; D and trimming come from the DNA. The sample table contains 120,000 or so clones; only one count was recorded for about 83% of them. The ten top clones hold about 2.1% of the sample.

Of note for this clone: It has no known antigen specificity. One base away there is no much larger clone; base qualities are not given.

The CDR3 has 13 amino acids, counting the end cysteine and phenylalanine. This entry keeps only the CDR3 DNA: 39 bases, framed from base 1. V lost 2 bases and J lost 4 bases; the stretch between them is 9 bases long. The germline V gene supplies CDR1 SGHNT and CDR2 YENEEA. Here is what the overall study found, with its caveats: The quantity of clinical and demographic metadata differed by source and by participant and was supplied without curation.

Collaborating institutions collected whole blood in K2EDTA tubes following their own protocols. For TCRbeta analysis, collaborators shipped samples as frozen whole blood, isolated PBMCs, or DNA extracted from either of those sample types. The origin of this receptor is a woman aged 45-65 years with acute or convalescent COVID-19. Recombination joined TRBV11-3 with TRBJ2-7; the D gene is perhaps TRBD1, on 6 matching bases. The specimen was peripheral blood. CDR3 region: CASSLPGTYEQYF. The DNA is as follows: TGTGCCAGCAGCTTACCAGGGACATACGAGCAGTACTTC.